Presented here are 24 T cell receptor beta chains from one specimen sequenced in a study of blood T cell repertoires in COVID-19. Only in-frame clones appear in the TCRdb table, and some are missing; sequencing was by immunoSEQ multiplex PCR. The sample includes 220,000 or so clones, 65% to 85% seen only once; the top ten take 6.8%. Input material: PBMCs or T cells enriched from blood (not recorded which). The receptors here all came from a woman aged 40 to 50 who had recovered from COVID-19.

V is TRBV6-2 or TRBV6-3 and J is TRBJ2-5; TRBD2 aligns across 7 bases. Germline V gene data show CDR1 as MNHEY and CDR2 as SVGEGT. This CDR3 comprises 15 residues. After removal of 2 bases from V and 0 bases from J, the junction contained 3 bases not matched to a gene. CDR3 in DNA: TGTGCCAGCAGTTACGGCGGGAGAGACCAAGAGACCCAGTACTTC. It yields the protein CASSYGGRDQETQYF.

The chain has TRBV7-2 and TRBJ1-2, with D perhaps matching TRBD1 (5 bases). This CDR3 region has 16 residues. CDR1 is SGHTA and CDR2 is FQGNSA in the germline V gene. V lost 5 bases and J lost 7, with 23 bases in between. CDR3 sequence: CASSQQVSTRSGGYTF. In DNA form, the CDR3 reads TGTGCCAGCAGCCAACAGGTCTCCACTCGCTCCGGTGGCTACACCTTC.

The chain carries TRBV9 and TRBJ1-1, with D perhaps TRBD1 (5 bases). From germline, CDR1 is SGDLS and CDR2 YYNGEE. Trimming took off 8 bases at V and 6 bases at J, with 11 bases between the two ends. This CDR3 region has 11 residues. CDR3 nucleotide sequence: TGTGCCAGAGATGGACATCCTGAAGCTTTCTTT. It yields the protein CARDGHPEAFF.

CDR3 nucleotide sequence: TGTGCCAGCAGCCAAGATCAGGGGGCGGCAACGGACCAGACCCAGTACTTC. Amino acid sequence: CASSQDQGAATDQTQYF. V usage is TRBV3-1 (or the pseudogene TRBV3-2) and J usage is TRBJ2-5, with 8 nucleotides matching TRBD1. The CDR3 covers 17 residues. Per the germline V gene, CDR1 is LGHDT and CDR2 is YNNKEL (reference sequence). With V trimmed by 0 bases and J by 6 bases, 12 bases remained unmatched.

The chain links TRBV10-1 to TRBJ2-2; TRBD2 aligns across 10 bases. The trim removed 4 bases at V and 0 bases at J, leaving 2 bases unmatched. Germline values: CDR1 WNHNN, CDR2 SYGVQD (reference sequence). This CDR3 spans 16 amino acids. This chain's CDR3 is CASSALAGANTGELFF. CDR3 DNA sequence: TGCGCCAGCAGTGCTCTAGCGGGAGCGAACACCGGGGAGCTGTTTTTT.

This clone was observed a few times. The same CDR3 can be traced to other DNA sequences in this sample. V and J are TRBV28 and TRBJ2-5; weak D call: TRBD2 (6 bases). The ends were cut back, 5 bases at V and 1 base at J, with 14 bases in the middle. This CDR3 has 15 amino acids. CDR1 and CDR2 from the germline V gene are MDHEN and SYDVKM. Written as DNA, the CDR3 is TGTGCCAGCAGTCCCGCGGGGCGGGGCCAAGAGACCCAGTACTTC. It encodes CASSPAGRGQETQYF.

This clone appeared once. At the DNA level, this CDR3 is encoded by other sequences in the same sample as well. The J gene is TRBJ1-5, the V gene TRBV19; no firm D call. V was shortened by 4 bases and J by 3 bases, with 7 bases between the two germline ends. The CDR3 runs to 13 residues. Germline V gene data show CDR1 as LNHDA and CDR2 as SQIVND (reference sequence). In DNA, the CDR3 is TGTGCCAGTAGTACAGGCTTCAATCAGCCCCAGCATTTT. As protein: CASSTGFNQPQHF.

The V and J genes are TRBV5-4 and TRBJ2-1, with D unclear. This CDR3 has 14 amino acids. Looked up from germline, CDR1 is SGHNT and CDR2 is YYREEE (reference sequence). Trimming pared 2 bases from V and 7 bases from J, leaving 13 bases between. The DNA for the CDR3 is TGTGCCAGCAGCTTTAGCTCCCGGTGGAATGAGCAGTTCTTC. This sequence encodes CASSFSSRWNEQFF. The variable domain in full, with the rest retrieved from reference TRBV5-4 and TRBJ2-1, is ETGVTQSPTHLIKTRGQQVTLRCSSQSGHNTVSWYQQALGQGPQFIFQYYREEENGRGNFPPRFSGLQFPNYSSELNVNALELDDSALYLCASSFSSRWNEQFFGPGTRLTVL.

V gene TRBV11-2 combines with J gene TRBJ1-2; possibly TRBD1 for D (6 bases). The CDR3 is made up of 15 amino acids. The V and J ends lost 5 bases and 2 bases respectively, with 15 bases between them. Germline V gene lookup returns CDR1 SGHAT and CDR2 FQNNGV. Written as DNA, the CDR3 is TGTGCCAGCAGCCCAATTTCCAGGGGAAACTATGGCTACACCTTC. Its translation: CASSPISRGNYGYTF.

This chain uses TRBV5-1 with TRBJ2-3, with D perhaps TRBD1 (6 bases). CDR1 is SGHRS, CDR2 YFSETQ, per germline. V lost 3 bases to trimming and J lost 1 base, with 9 bases between them. The CDR3 length is 14 residues. The CDR3 is CASSSQGGTDTQYF. As DNA, the CDR3 is TGCGCCAGCAGCTCACAGGGCGGCACAGATACGCAGTATTTT.

This sequence joins TRBV28 and TRBJ1-4; 10 bases match TRBD1. After removal of 5 bases from V and 8 bases from J, the junction contained 5 bases not matched to a gene. This CDR3 is 14 amino acids long. Germline assignment: CDR1 MDHEN and CDR2 SYDVKM. The CDR3 sequence: CASSRDRGQEKLFF. The DNA for the CDR3 is TGTGCCAGCAGTCGGGACAGGGGTCAGGAAAAACTGTTTTTT.

The chain links TRBV30 to TRBJ2-2, with a tentative D call TRBD2 (6 bases). Per the germline V gene, CDR1 is GTSNPN and CDR2 is SVGIG (reference sequence). The length of the CDR3 is 16 residues. Trimming removed 1 base at V and 4 bases at J, with 16 bases between. The CDR3 sequence: CAWSGIGGPGTGELFF. The CDR3 nucleotides read TGTGCCTGGAGTGGTATCGGAGGGCCGGGCACCGGGGAGCTGTTTTTT.

This chain uses TRBV2 with TRBJ1-3; the match to TRBD1 covers 7 bases. Germline V CDR1 and CDR2: SNHLY, FYNNEI. J gave up 1 base and V 5 bases, and 5 bases lay outside the gene matches. This CDR3 contains 15 residues. The DNA for the CDR3 is TGTGCCAGCAGTCCCGACAGGGTGTCTGGAAACACCATATATTTT. Protein: CASSPDRVSGNTIYF.

V usage is TRBV7-9 and J usage is TRBJ2-3; 8 bases map to TRBD2. The CDR3 is 16 amino acids. V lost 5 bases, J lost 3 bases, and 10 bases stayed unmatched. The germline V gene encodes CDR1 SEHNR and CDR2 FQNEAQ (reference sequence). CDR3 in amino acids: CASSTASGRKTDTQYF. DNA for the CDR3: TGTGCCAGCAGCACCGCCAGCGGGAGAAAAACAGATACGCAGTATTTT.

The J gene is TRBJ2-1, the V gene TRBV2; D call uncertain. V was clipped by 7 bases and J by 1 base, with 8 bases between them. The germline V gene has CDR1 SNHLY and CDR2 FYNNEI. CDR3 length: 13 amino acids. Here the CDR3 reads CASKVASYNEQFF. The CDR3 nucleotides read TGTGCCAGCAAGGTAGCTTCCTACAATGAGCAGTTCTTC.

This chain joins TRBV6-1 and TRBJ2-7, with 8 bases identical to TRBD1. The length of the CDR3 is 13 residues. Germline assignment: CDR1 MNHNS and CDR2 SASEGT. The trim removed 1 base at V and 5 bases at J, leaving 1 base unmatched. As DNA, the CDR3 is TGTGCCAGCAGTGAAGGACAGGGGAACGAGCAGTACGTC. It specifies CASSEGQGNEQYV.

This chain uses TRBV9 with TRBJ1-1; unclear D gene. CDR1 is SGDLS and CDR2 is YYNGEE in the germline V gene. Trimming removed 2 bases at V and 2 bases at J, with 7 bases between. The CDR3 has 13 residues. The CDR3 loop reads CASSVAANTEAFF. The CDR3 DNA reads TGTGCCAGCAGCGTCGCGGCCAACACTGAAGCTTTCTTT.

The chain carries TRBV2 and TRBJ1-1, with D maybe TRBD1 (5 bases). The V end lost 3 bases, the J end lost 9 bases, and 23 bases lay between the germline ends. From germline, CDR1 is SNHLY and CDR2 FYNNEI. The CDR3 has 16 residues. This chain's CDR3 is CASSEDGRGTATKAFF. The CDR3 DNA sequence: TGTGCCAGCAGTGAGGACGGGCGGGGCACTGCCACCAAAGCTTTCTTT.

This rearrangement joins TRBV21-1 to TRBJ2-7; TRBD2 is the table's D call and was not checked against the DNA. TRBV21-1 represents a pseudogene. The CDR3 totals 15 residues. CDR3 DNA: TGTGCCAGCAGCAAAAGCCGGGGGACTGCCGGGGAGCAGTACTTC. Protein product: CASSKSRGTAGEQYF.

The rearrangement joins TRBV28 to TRBJ2-6, with a weak D call TRBD1 (5 bases). Germline CDR1 is MDHEN and CDR2 is SYDVKM. V was shortened by 10 bases and J by 4 bases, with 23 bases between the two germline ends. This CDR3 region has 17 residues. CDR3 nucleotides: TGTGCCACCCGCCTCGTACAGGCCCGGAGCGGGGCCAACGTCCTGACTTTC. This codes for CATRLVQARSGANVLTF.

This chain connects TRBV11-1 to TRBJ2-5; 7 nucleotides line up with TRBD1. The germline gives CDR1 SGHAT, CDR2 FQDESV (reference sequence). V trimming: 5 bases; J trimming: 10 bases; junction bases outside the gene matches: 16. The CDR3 spans 15 residues. In DNA, the CDR3 is TGTGCCAGCAGCCCCGGGACACCTTCTCAGGGGGACCAGTACTTC. It yields the protein CASSPGTPSQGDQYF.

As to this clone: Other DNA sequences within the sample encode an identical CDR3. V gene TRBV27 combines with J gene TRBJ2-7; D perhaps matches TRBD1 (5 bases). Trimming left V 2 bases short and J 7 bases short, with 12 bases between. The CDR3 sequence is 13 residues long. Germline lookup yields CDR1 MNHEY and CDR2 SMNVEV (reference sequence). As DNA, the CDR3 is TGTGCCAGCAGTTTACAAGGGGCGAGGGAGCAGTACTTC. Its translation: CASSLQGAREQYF.

The rearrangement joins TRBV4-1 to TRBJ2-1; 9 bases are a match to TRBD2. V trimming: 1 base; J trimming: 5 bases; junction bases outside the gene matches: 9. The germline V gene has CDR1 MGHRA and CDR2 YSYEKL. This CDR3 is 17 amino acids long. This CDR3 is CASSQGRGLAADNEQFF. In DNA form, the CDR3 reads TGCGCCAGCAGCCAAGGAAGGGGACTAGCAGCCGACAATGAGCAGTTCTTC.

The chain couples TRBV6-1 to TRBJ1-2; 9 nucleotides align to TRBD1. With 4 bases clipped from V and 4 bases from J, the junction kept 10 bases outside the gene matches. The germline V gene has CDR1 MNHNS and CDR2 SASEGT. The CDR3 length is 16 residues. CDR3 DNA sequence: TGTGCCAGCAGTGCCTCGCGGACAGGGGCCAGCTATGGCTACACCTTC. This encodes CASSASRTGASYGYTF.